These T cell receptor beta chains were read from a single sample in a study of blood T cell repertoires in COVID-19. Assay used: immunoSEQ multiplex PCR; TCRdb lists only in-frame clones, some missing. This sample has 200,000 to 250,000 clones, with around 83% found just once. Sequencing was done on a sample of peripheral blood. These receptor sequences come from a woman aged 80 or older with COVID-19, enrolled during active disease. Both conserved end residues are trimmed from each CDR3. Each record gives: clone size, CDR3 length, V gene, CDR3 protein. Part of the rows lack a size; the others show once, few, many or a class for expanded clones.

once | 14 | TRBV19 | ASSIGDRGSTDTQY
. | 14 | TRBV10-2 | ASSEDWSGGLYGYT
. | 13 | TRBV19 | ASRKGGGPSLSAV
. | 14 | TRBV27 | ASTWTGEGGAYGYT
. | 12 | TRBV19 | ASRTDRMNTEAF
. | 10 | TRBV5-1 | ASSPAQGGYT
. | 14 | TRBV4-2 | ASSQDVTGGGQPQH
. | 11 | TRBV12-3/TRBV12-4 | ASSSGQTYEQY
. | 10 | TRBV6-5 | ATWDRPYEQY
. | 13 | TRBV30 | AWSLRGQGHETQY
. | 12 | TRBV9 | ASSPMGGNYGYT
. | 11 | TRBV7-9 | ASSLEQILGYT
. | 13 | TRBV18 | ASSPAPDRPYGYT
. | 13 | TRBV28 | ASSPPGLGSYEQY
once | 10 | TRBV7-9 | AGEGGSTEAF
. | 14 | TRBV19 | ASSSRSPGFNYGYT